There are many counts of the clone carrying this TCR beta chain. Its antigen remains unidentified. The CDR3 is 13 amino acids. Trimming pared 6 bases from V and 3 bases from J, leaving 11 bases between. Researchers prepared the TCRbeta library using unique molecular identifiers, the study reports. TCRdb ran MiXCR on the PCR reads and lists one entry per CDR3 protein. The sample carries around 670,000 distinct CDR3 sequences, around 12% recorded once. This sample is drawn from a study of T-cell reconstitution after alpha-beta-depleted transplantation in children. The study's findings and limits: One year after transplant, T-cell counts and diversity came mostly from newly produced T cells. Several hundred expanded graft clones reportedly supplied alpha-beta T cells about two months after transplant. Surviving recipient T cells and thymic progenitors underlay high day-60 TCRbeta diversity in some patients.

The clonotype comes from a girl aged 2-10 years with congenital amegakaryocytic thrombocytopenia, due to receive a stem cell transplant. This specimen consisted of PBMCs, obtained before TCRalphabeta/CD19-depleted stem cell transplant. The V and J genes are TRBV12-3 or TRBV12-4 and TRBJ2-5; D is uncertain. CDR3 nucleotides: TGTGCCAGCAGCCTAGACGAAAAAGAGACCCAGTACTTC. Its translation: CASSLDEKETQYF.